A single sample is the source of the 32 T cell receptor beta chains below, sequenced in a study of blood T cells in healthy people across ages. The second PCR ran 7 to 11 cycles with a sample-barcoded 5' primer and J-beta primers. TCRdb used MiXCR to reprocess the 5' RACE reads, holding one entry per CDR3 protein. The sample lists about 800,000 distinct CDR3 sequences, less than 60% seen once, with approximately 18% in the top ten. Sequencing was performed on blood. These receptors were obtained from a man older than 75 in good health.

This clonotype has just one count. Written as DNA, the CDR3 is TGTGCCAGCAGTTACTCGTGGCGGGATGGCTACACCTTC. Its translation: CASSYSWRDGYTF. The chain uses TRBV6-5 and TRBJ1-2; D gene ambiguous. Trimming stripped 0 bases from V and 6 bases from J, with 8 bases between. The CDR3 totals 13 residues. CDR1 and CDR2 (germline): MNHEY, SVGAGI.

This clonotype was counted once. The CDR3 DNA is TGTGCCAGCACCGAGACAGAGTCCAATGTCCTCACAGATACGCAGTATTTT. Its translation is CASTETESNVLTDTQYF. The V and J genes are TRBV10-3 and TRBJ2-3; D possibly corresponds to TRBD1 (5 bases). Trimming pared 10 bases from V and 2 bases from J, leaving 25 bases between. CDR3 size: 17 residues. Per germline, CDR1 ENHRY and CDR2 SYGVKD.

The chain employs TRBV27 and TRBJ2-2, with D possibly TRBD2 on 5 matching bases. The CDR3 covers 14 residues. CDR1 MNHEY and CDR2 SMNVEV come from the germline V gene (reference sequence). Trimming stripped 2 bases from V and 4 bases from J, with 8 bases between. The CDR3 DNA is TGTGCCAGCAGTTTAAAAGCGGTCACCGGGGAGCTGTTTTTT. Its translation is CASSLKAVTGELFF.

Comments on this clonotype: It may be a read error: a sequence one base away is much more abundant. This chain's CDR3 is CASSQVMEGSYNEQFF. The CDR3 DNA reads as TGCGCCAGCTCCCAGGTCATGGAGGGCTCCTACAATGAGCAGTTCTTC. The chain joins TRBV4-3 to TRBJ2-1, with a possible D match to TRBD2 (6 bases). Germline V gene sequence: CDR1 LGHNA, CDR2 YSLEER. The CDR3 spans 16 residues. The V and J ends lost 8 bases and 0 bases respectively, with 17 bases between them.

The CDR3 loop is CASSVSAGTYNEQFF. The CDR3 bases are TGTGCCAGCAGCGTTTCGGCAGGTACCTACAATGAGCAGTTCTTC. This chain joins TRBV9 and TRBJ2-1; D remains unclear. V lost 2 bases and J 2 bases, leaving 11 bases between the germline ends. This CDR3 contains 15 residues. Germline V gene data show CDR1 as SGDLS and CDR2 as YYNGEE.

Points on this clonotype: Relative to the germline gene, one junction end is altered; a read error may explain this. J is TRBJ2-7 and V is TRBV9, with D perhaps matching TRBD2 (6 bases). The CDR3 loop spans 15 amino acids. Germline-derived CDR1 and CDR2 are SGDLS and YYNGEE. CDR3 residues: CASSRASVGTYERYF. Written as DNA, the CDR3 is TGTGCCAGCAGCCGAGCTAGCGTAGGGACCTACGAGCGGTACTTC.

This clonotype was counted between two and nine times. This chain connects TRBV20-1 to TRBJ2-1, with 9 positions matching TRBD2. The CDR3 is made up of 15 amino acids. The germline CDR1 and CDR2 sequences are DFQATT and SNEGSKA (reference sequence). V lost 6 bases and J lost 8; bases outside the gene matches: 14. The CDR3 DNA reads TGCAGTGCCCGGCGGCTAGCGGGAAATCGTCATGAGCAGTTCTTC. Amino acid sequence: CSARRLAGNRHEQFF.

This clonotype came up a few times. This sequence joins TRBV6-5 and TRBJ2-3, with D tentatively TRBD1 or TRBD2 (5 bases each). CDR1 MNHEY and CDR2 SVGAGI come from the germline V gene. The V end was cut by 3 bases, the J end by 8 bases, with 9 bases between. CDR3 size: 12 residues. The CDR3 reads CASSYTGGTQYF. CDR3 DNA sequence: TGTGCCAGCAGTTATACAGGAGGTACGCAGTATTTT.

About this clonotype: This may stem from a read error, because a much larger clone lies one nucleotide away. This chain uses TRBV5-1 with TRBJ2-4; a possible D gene is TRBD1 (7 bases). The CDR3 contains 15 residues. Trimming shortened V by 4 bases and J by 13 bases, and 24 bases separated the two germline ends. CDR1 and CDR2 from the germline V gene are SGHRS and YFSETQ. In DNA form, the CDR3 reads TGCGCCAGCAGCACGGGGGCAGGGGGGAACAATGAGCAGTACTTC. The encoded protein is CASSTGAGGNNEQYF. The full variable domain, rest sourced from reference TRBV5-1 and TRBJ2-4, is KAGVTQTPRYLIKTRGQQVTLSCSPISGHRSVSWYQQTPGQGLQFLFEYFSETQRNKGNFPGRFSGRQFSNSRSEMNVSTLELGDSALYLCASSTGAGGNNEQYFGAGTRLSVL.

This chain connects TRBV29-1 to TRBJ2-7; D remains unclear. The CDR3 totals 11 residues. Trimming removed 5 bases at V and 4 bases at J, with 9 bases between. CDR1 is SQVTM and CDR2 is ANQGSEA in the germline V gene. The CDR3, as DNA: TGCAGCGTTTTCTCGAGGTACGAGCAGTACTTC. This encodes CSVFSRYEQYF.

This clonotype occurred a few times. V and J are TRBV5-4 and TRBJ2-3; 14 bases agree with TRBD2. CDR3 length: 17 residues. Germline V gives CDR1 SGHNT, CDR2 YYREEE (reference sequence). The V and J ends lost 0 bases and 6 bases, in that order; junction bases with no gene match: 6. The CDR3 region is CASSLGLTSGRVDTQYF. The CDR3 coding sequence is TGTGCCAGCAGCTTGGGTCTGACTAGCGGGAGGGTGGATACGCAGTATTTT.

The chain is built from TRBV6-1 and TRBJ2-3; D is possibly TRBD1 (5 bases). Trimming removed 5 bases from V and 2 bases from J, with 20 bases in between. The CDR3 covers 17 residues. Germline V gives CDR1 MNHNS, CDR2 SASEGT. For the CDR3, the DNA is TGTGCCAGCAGTCCTGGTCCAACAGGTTCCCTCACAGATACGCAGTATTTT. Translated: CASSPGPTGSLTDTQYF.

The count of this clonotype is one. The rearrangement joins TRBV20-1 to TRBJ1-5; 12 nucleotides line up with TRBD1. The germline V gene has CDR1 DFQATT and CDR2 SNEGSKA (reference sequence). Trimming removed 3 bases from V and 2 bases from J; junction bases left unmatched: 11. CDR3 length equals 18 residues. Here the CDR3 reads CSASGGGQGAFGNQPQHF. CDR3 in DNA: TGCAGTGCTAGTGGGGGGGGACAGGGGGCGTTTGGCAATCAGCCCCAGCATTTT.

This chain connects TRBV2 to TRBJ2-1, with D possibly TRBD1 on 5 matching bases. CDR3 length: 15 residues. V lost 4 bases and J 9 bases, leaving 19 bases between the germline ends. CDR1 and CDR2 from the germline V gene are SNHLY and FYNNEI. Written as DNA, the CDR3 is TGTGCCAGCAGTGTAGGGGCCAGTTATTCGGGTGAGCAGTTCTTC. Amino acids: CASSVGASYSGEQFF.

The V call is TRBV7-8, the J call TRBJ2-7; maybe TRBD2 (7 bases). Germline V lookup: CDR1 SGHVS, CDR2 FQNEAQ. This CDR3 has 14 residues. Trimming pared 5 bases from V and 6 bases from J, leaving 17 bases between. CDR3 region: CASSPRGGGSEQYF. CDR3 sequence (DNA): TGTGCCAGCAGCCCGAGGGGGGGAGGAAGCGAGCAGTACTTC.

The gene calls are TRBV29-1 and TRBJ2-7; tentatively, D is TRBD1 (6 bases). Germline V CDR1 and CDR2: SQVTM, ANQGSEA. The CDR3 covers 12 residues. V was trimmed by 4 bases and J by 2 bases, leaving 9 bases between them. In DNA form, the CDR3 reads TGCAGCGTTGTCCAGGGGACCTACGAGCAGTACTTC. As protein: CSVVQGTYEQYF.

CDR3 nucleotide sequence: TGTGCCAGCAGTGAGCTTCGGGCCTCGACGGGCGGGGAGCTGTTTTTT. Translation gives CASSELRASTGGELFF. The chain links TRBV2 to TRBJ2-2; D uncertain. The CDR3 sequence is 16 residues long. V was shortened by 3 bases and J by 7 bases, with 18 bases between the two germline ends. CDR1 is SNHLY, CDR2 FYNNEI, per germline.

The table lists this clonotype with many counts. This rearrangement joins TRBV6-5 to TRBJ2-1; D may be TRBD1 (5 bases). Germline V gene sequence: CDR1 MNHEY, CDR2 SVGAGI. The ends were cut back, 5 bases at V and 8 bases at J, with 19 bases in the middle. The CDR3 extends over 15 amino acids. CDR3 DNA: TGTGCCAGCAGTCCTGCCGATGGTCAGGGCGATGAGCAGTTCTTC. Protein sequence: CASSPADGQGDEQFF.

The J gene is TRBJ2-3, the V gene TRBV5-1; maybe TRBD1 (5 bases). The CDR3 totals 14 residues. Germline CDR1 is SGHRS and CDR2 is YFSETQ. V was trimmed by 5 bases and J by 5 bases, leaving 15 bases between them. The CDR3 region has the DNA TGCGCCAGCAGGGACGCCCAGGGTGGAGATACGCAGTATTTT. It specifies CASRDAQGGDTQYF.

The CDR3 region has the DNA TGTGCCGGCGAAGATGGACAGGGGGCAGGTACTGAAGCTTTCTTT. Protein sequence: CAGEDGQGAGTEAFF. The chain recombines TRBV30 with TRBJ1-1; TRBD1 matches 11 bases. CDR1 is GTSNPN, CDR2 SVGIG, per germline (reference sequence). Germline trimming cut 8 bases from V and 5 bases from J; bases unmatched to any gene: 13. There are 15 residues in the CDR3.

The chain is built from TRBV25-1 and TRBJ2-3, with unresolved D. V was trimmed by 2 bases and J by 0 bases, leaving 9 bases between them. The germline V gene encodes CDR1 MGHDK and CDR2 SYGVNS. This CDR3 is 15 amino acids long. The CDR3 sequence is CASSEMAFSTDTQYF. In nucleotides, the CDR3 is TGTGCCAGCAGTGAAATGGCTTTCAGCACAGATACGCAGTATTTT. The full variable domain, in which reference TRBV25-1 and TRBJ2-3 provide the parts outside the CDR3, is EADIYQTPRYLVIGTGKKITLECSQTMGHDKMYWYQQDPGMELHLIHYSYGVNSTEKGDLSSESTVSRIRTEHFPLTLESARPSHTSQYLCASSEMAFSTDTQYFGPGTRLTVL.

This clonotype was counted between two and nine times. The chain combines TRBV4-3 with TRBJ1-5; D is perhaps TRBD1 (5 bases). V was shortened by 0 bases and J by 2 bases, with 14 bases between the two germline ends. The CDR3 spans 17 residues. Germline CDR1 reads LGHNA; CDR2 reads YSLEER. The chain's CDR3 is CASSQDRSSTGNQPQHF. The CDR3 nucleotides are TGCGCCAGCAGCCAAGATCGGTCTTCGACAGGCAATCAGCCCCAGCATTTT.

This chain links TRBV7-2 with TRBJ2-5; D is undetermined. Trimming took off 1 base at V and 2 bases at J, with 11 bases between the two ends. CDR3 size: 15 residues. Germline values: CDR1 SGHTA, CDR2 FQGNSA. This CDR3 reads CASSLGPKGQETQYF. Written as DNA, the CDR3 is TGTGCCAGCAGCTTAGGACCAAAAGGGCAAGAGACCCAGTACTTC.

The chain links TRBV29-1 to TRBJ1-4, with unresolved D. Trimming pared 6 bases from V and 7 bases from J, leaving 9 bases between. Germline CDR1 SQVTM, CDR2 ANQGSEA. The CDR3 consists of 11 residues. CDR3 protein: CSVEQGEKLFF. The CDR3 DNA reads TGCAGCGTGGAACAAGGTGAAAAACTGTTTTTT.

Concerning this clonotype: This may be a read error, as it is one base from a much larger clone. This chain uses TRBV10-3 with TRBJ2-5; no clear D. This CDR3 is 13 amino acids long. From germline, CDR1 is ENHRY and CDR2 SYGVKD. For the CDR3, the DNA is TGTGCCTTCAGTGAGAGTAACCAAGAGACCCAGTACTTC. This gives the protein CAFSESNQETQYF.

Turning to this clonotype: At one end the junction does not follow the germline gene, possibly because of a read error. This chain uses TRBV6-6 with TRBJ2-7; no firm D call. The CDR3 has 12 residues. Germline V gene lookup returns CDR1 MNHNY and CDR2 SVGAGI (reference sequence). CDR3 in amino acids: CASSYVEEAQYF. CDR3 nucleotides: TGTGCTAGCAGTTATGTGGAAGAGGCCCAGTACTTC.

The chain uses TRBV2 and TRBJ2-1, with D uncertain. This CDR3 contains 10 residues. Between the trimmed V and J ends, which lost 1 base and 15 bases, there was a span of 7 bases. From germline, CDR1 is SNHLY and CDR2 FYNNEI. The CDR3 reads CASSEGRLFF. The CDR3 coding sequence is TGTGCCAGCAGTGAAGGCCGACTGTTCTTC. Combining the CDR3 with reference TRBV2 and TRBJ2-1 gives the whole variable domain EPEVTQTPSHQVTQMGQEVILRCVPISNHLYFYWYRQILGQKVEFLVSFYNNEISEKSEIFDDQFSVERPDGSNFTLKIRSTKLEDSAMYFCASSEGRLFFGPGTRLTVL.

This clonotype was counted a few times. The chain joins TRBV10-3 to TRBJ2-7, with D perhaps matching TRBD2 (5 bases). V lost 4 bases and J lost 7, with 20 bases in between. Germline assignment: CDR1 ENHRY and CDR2 SYGVKD. The CDR3 contains 15 residues. The CDR3 here is CAISASDDKRGEQYF. CDR3 DNA sequence: TGTGCCATCAGTGCCTCTGATGACAAACGAGGGGAGCAGTACTTC.

The V and J genes are TRBV5-1 and TRBJ2-5; 9 nucleotides align to TRBD2. CDR1 and CDR2 (germline): SGHRS, YFSETQ. With V trimmed by 7 bases and J by 4 bases, 11 bases remained unmatched. The CDR3 is made up of 15 amino acids. In DNA, the CDR3 is TGCGCCAGCTCTTTACAAAGTAGCGGGAGAGAGACCCAGTACTTC. Encoded protein: CASSLQSSGRETQYF.

The table lists this clonotype with a few counts. This chain joins TRBV7-2 and TRBJ2-5; TRBD2 aligns across 13 bases. Trimming took 4 bases from V and 5 from J; bases not matched to a gene: 7. CDR1 and CDR2 (germline): SGHTA, FQGNSA. The CDR3 consists of 16 residues. CDR3 sequence reads: CASSSTSGRARETQYF. In DNA form, the CDR3 reads TGTGCCAGCAGCTCAACTAGCGGGAGGGCCCGGGAGACCCAGTACTTC.

This clonotype was counted at least ten times. The V gene is TRBV29-1, the J gene TRBJ2-5, with 14 bases that match TRBD2. The CDR3 is 15 residues long. CDR1 and CDR2 from the germline V gene are SQVTM and ANQGSEA. V shed 3 bases and J 11 bases; nucleotides not matched to a gene: 11. The CDR3 nucleotides read TGCAGCGTTGATCCGGGACTAGCGGGAGAAAATGAGCAGTACTTC. This gives the protein CSVDPGLAGENEQYF.

V gene TRBV27 combines with J gene TRBJ2-3, with TRBD2 identical over 7 bases. The CDR3 extends over 16 amino acids. The V and J ends lost 0 bases and 5 bases, in that order; junction bases with no gene match: 8. CDR1 is MNHEY, CDR2 SMNVEV, per germline (reference sequence). In nucleotides, the CDR3 is TGTGCCAGCAGTTTATCCCAGCGGGGTTTGTTAGATACGCAGTATTTT. Amino acids: CASSLSQRGLLDTQYF.